The rows below give T cell receptor beta chains drawn from one sample of a study of shared clonotypes between healthy human individuals. Here immunoSEQ multiplex PCR was the method, and the copy in TCRdb shows in-frame clones only, minus some. The top ten clones hold about 0.39% of a sample with more than 2,000,000 clones, roughly 93% of them seen once. Sequences were obtained from naive CD4+ T cells from PBMCs. These receptors originate from a young man in good health. Some clones in this sample may be carry-over from other donors' samples. Both conserved end residues are part of each CDR3. D genes are given only for firm matches. Clone size is given for some rows only: seen once, a few or many times, or a class if the clone is expanded.

J gene: TRBJ2-1
D gene: .
V gene: TRBV7-3
clone size: once
CDR3 length: 14
CDR3 DNA: TGTGCCAGCAGCGCCAACAACGTAGGCCATGAGCAGTTCTTC
CDR3 protein: CASSANNVGHEQFF

J gene: TRBJ2-6
D gene: TRBD1
V gene: TRBV7-6
clone size: .
CDR3 length: 18
CDR3 DNA: TGTGCCAGCAGCTTGGCGGTTCAGGGGGCGGGTGGGGCCAACGTCCTGACTTTC
CDR3 protein: CASSLAVQGAGGANVLTF

J gene: TRBJ2-6
D gene: .
V gene: TRBV6-1
clone size: .
CDR3 length: 14
CDR3 DNA: TGTGCCAGCACCGGGCAGTCTGGGGCCAACGTCCTGACTTTC
CDR3 protein: CASTGQSGANVLTF

J gene: TRBJ2-3
D gene: .
V gene: TRBV9
clone size: once
CDR3 length: 13
CDR3 DNA: TGTGCCAGCAGCTTCGTCTCAATAGATACGCAGTATTTT
CDR3 protein: CASSFVSIDTQYF

J gene: TRBJ2-1
D gene: TRBD2
V gene: TRBV5-6
clone size: .
CDR3 length: 16
CDR3 DNA: TGTGCCAGCAGAACGGGACTAGCGGCCCTCGGTGGTGAGCAGTTCTTC
CDR3 protein: CASRTGLAALGGEQFF

J gene: TRBJ2-1
D gene: TRBD1
V gene: TRBV29-1
clone size: .
CDR3 length: 15
CDR3 DNA: TGCAGCGTGGACTGGACAGGGGGCGGGGACAATGAGCAGTTCTTC
CDR3 protein: CSVDWTGGGDNEQFF

J gene: TRBJ2-5
D gene: TRBD2
V gene: TRBV28
clone size: .
CDR3 length: 14
CDR3 DNA: TGTGCCAGCAGTTTGCCGGGAGGGCAAGAGACCCAGTACTTC
CDR3 protein: CASSLPGGQETQYF

J gene: TRBJ2-1
D gene: TRBD2
V gene: TRBV7-2
clone size: .
CDR3 length: 14
CDR3 DNA: TGTGCCAGCAGCTTAGGAGGGACTATGGATGAGCAGTTCTTC
CDR3 protein: CASSLGGTMDEQFF

J gene: TRBJ2-3
D gene: .
V gene: TRBV7-9
clone size: .
CDR3 length: 13
CDR3 DNA: TGTGCCAGCATTAGACAGGGCACAGATACGCAGTATTTT
CDR3 protein: CASIRQGTDTQYF

J gene: TRBJ2-7
D gene: TRBD2
V gene: TRBV6-5
clone size: .
CDR3 length: 13
CDR3 DNA: TGTGCCAGCAACATTAAGCGGGGGTCCGAGCAGTACTTC
CDR3 protein: CASNIKRGSEQYF

J gene: TRBJ1-5
D gene: .
V gene: TRBV28
clone size: .
CDR3 length: 14
CDR3 DNA: TGTGCCAGCAGTTCACCTCGACGGGTTCAGCCCCAGCATTTT
CDR3 protein: CASSSPRRVQPQHF

J gene: TRBJ1-6
D gene: .
V gene: TRBV11-1
clone size: .
CDR3 length: 12
CDR3 DNA: TGTGCCAGCAGCTTCAGGAATTCACCCCTCCACTTT
CDR3 protein: CASSFRNSPLHF

J gene: TRBJ1-1
D gene: .
V gene: TRBV7-9
clone size: .
CDR3 length: 14
CDR3 DNA: TGTGCCAGCGGGGGGGTTTCCGTGGACACTGAAGCTTTCTTT
CDR3 protein: CASGGVSVDTEAFF

J gene: TRBJ2-2
D gene: .
V gene: TRBV7-2
clone size: .
CDR3 length: 14
CDR3 DNA: TGTGCCAGCAGCTTTAGGGCGCGGGACGGGGAGCTGTTTTTT
CDR3 protein: CASSFRARDGELFF

J gene: TRBJ1-3
D gene: TRBD1
V gene: TRBV30
clone size: .
CDR3 length: 12
CDR3 DNA: TGTGCTTTACAGGGGGCTGGAAACACCATATATTTT
CDR3 protein: CALQGAGNTIYF

J gene: TRBJ2-7
D gene: .
V gene: TRBV6-1
clone size: .
CDR3 length: 15
CDR3 DNA: TGTGCCAGCAGTGATGAGGGGGGGCTGGCCTACGAGCAGTACTTC
CDR3 protein: CASSDEGGLAYEQYF

J gene: TRBJ2-1
D gene: .
V gene: TRBV7-9
clone size: .
CDR3 length: 12
CDR3 DNA: TGTGCCAGCAGCTTAGTAGGGAGTGAGCAGTTCTTC
CDR3 protein: CASSLVGSEQFF

J gene: TRBJ2-5
D gene: .
V gene: TRBV7-9
clone size: .
CDR3 length: 14
CDR3 DNA: TGTGCCAGCAGCTTTAAATCAGGGAAAGAGACCCAGTACTTC
CDR3 protein: CASSFKSGKETQYF

J gene: TRBJ2-5
D gene: .
V gene: TRBV5-1
clone size: .
CDR3 length: 14
CDR3 DNA: TGCGCCAGCAGTCGGGACCGGGCCGCTGAGACCCAGTACTTC
CDR3 protein: CASSRDRAAETQYF

J gene: TRBJ1-3
D gene: .
V gene: TRBV11-3
clone size: .
CDR3 length: 15
CDR3 DNA: TGTGCCAGCAGCCAGGGAGGGATAGCTGGAAACACCATATATTTT
CDR3 protein: CASSQGGIAGNTIYF

J gene: TRBJ2-7
D gene: TRBD2
V gene: TRBV9
clone size: .
CDR3 length: 15
CDR3 DNA: TGTGCCAGCAGCGTAGCTGATAGCGGGACTTACGAGCAGTACTTC
CDR3 protein: CASSVADSGTYEQYF

J gene: TRBJ2-2
D gene: TRBD1
V gene: TRBV19
clone size: .
CDR3 length: 14
CDR3 DNA: TGTGCCAGTAGTATGACAGGGGGAACCGGGGAGCTGTTTTTT
CDR3 protein: CASSMTGGTGELFF

J gene: TRBJ1-3
D gene: .
V gene: TRBV7-9
clone size: .
CDR3 length: 15
CDR3 DNA: TGTGCCAGCAGCGCGGACGGATTCTCTGGAAACACCATATATTTT
CDR3 protein: CASSADGFSGNTIYF

J gene: TRBJ2-1
D gene: TRBD2
V gene: TRBV7-2
clone size: .
CDR3 length: 19
CDR3 DNA: TGTGCCAGCAGCCGCCGGGGGGCTAGCGGGGTGGGTCCGTGGAATGAGCAGTTCTTC
CDR3 protein: CASSRRGASGVGPWNEQFF

J gene: TRBJ2-7
D gene: TRBD1
V gene: TRBV5-1
clone size: .
CDR3 length: 13
CDR3 DNA: TGCGCCAGCGGACAGGGGTTGACCTACGAGCAGTACTTC
CDR3 protein: CASGQGLTYEQYF

J gene: TRBJ1-1
D gene: .
V gene: TRBV2
clone size: .
CDR3 length: 13
CDR3 DNA: TGTGCCAGCAGTGAAATACCGGGCGCTGAAGCTTTCTTT
CDR3 protein: CASSEIPGAEAFF

J gene: TRBJ2-5
D gene: .
V gene: TRBV9
clone size: .
CDR3 length: 13
CDR3 DNA: TGTGCCAGCAGCGCCCGGAGGGAAGAGACCCAGTACTTC
CDR3 protein: CASSARREETQYF

J gene: TRBJ1-5
D gene: TRBD1
V gene: TRBV28
clone size: .
CDR3 length: 15
CDR3 DNA: TGTGCCAGCGGCCTACTGACAGGGGGGAATCAGCCCCAGCATTTT
CDR3 protein: CASGLLTGGNQPQHF

J gene: TRBJ2-1
D gene: TRBD1
V gene: TRBV27
clone size: .
CDR3 length: 19
CDR3 DNA: TGTGCCAGCAGGGCTCCTAAGTACAGGGGGCCGAGCTCCTACAATGAGCAGTTCTTC
CDR3 protein: CASRAPKYRGPSSYNEQFF

J gene: TRBJ2-1
D gene: TRBD2
V gene: TRBV5-1
clone size: .
CDR3 length: 15
CDR3 DNA: TGCGCCAGCAGCTCCCGACTAGCGGGGTACAATGAGCAGTTCTTC
CDR3 protein: CASSSRLAGYNEQFF

J gene: TRBJ2-1
D gene: .
V gene: TRBV5-1
clone size: .
CDR3 length: 16
CDR3 DNA: TGCGCCAGCAGCGGAGCCGGGACTGCGGTACCCAATGAGCAGTTCTTC
CDR3 protein: CASSGAGTAVPNEQFF

J gene: TRBJ2-1
D gene: TRBD2
V gene: TRBV28
clone size: .
CDR3 length: 17
CDR3 DNA: TGTGCCAGCAGTTCGCGGGGGACTAGCGGGATTTCAAATGAGCAGTTCTTC
CDR3 protein: CASSSRGTSGISNEQFF

J gene: TRBJ2-7
D gene: TRBD2
V gene: TRBV5-1
clone size: once
CDR3 length: 15
CDR3 DNA: TGCGCCAGCAGCGGGGGGACTAGCGGGGCCTACGAGCAGTACTTC
CDR3 protein: CASSGGTSGAYEQYF

J gene: TRBJ2-3
D gene: .
V gene: TRBV9
clone size: .
CDR3 length: 14
CDR3 DNA: TGTGCCAGCAGCGCCCCCTCCCCGGGGAATACGCAGTATTTT
CDR3 protein: CASSAPSPGNTQYF

J gene: TRBJ2-1
D gene: TRBD2
V gene: TRBV5-8
clone size: .
CDR3 length: 12
CDR3 DNA: TGTGCCAGGGGCGGGGGATACAATGAGCAGTTCTTC
CDR3 protein: CARGGGYNEQFF

J gene: TRBJ2-7
D gene: .
V gene: TRBV19
clone size: .
CDR3 length: 14
CDR3 DNA: TGTGCCAGTCAAGGTCGGGGCGGGATGGACGAGCAGTACTTC
CDR3 protein: CASQGRGGMDEQYF

J gene: TRBJ2-5
D gene: .
V gene: TRBV5-1
clone size: .
CDR3 length: 13
CDR3 DNA: TGCGCCAGCAGCTTGGGCCAAGAGGGGGACCAGTACTTC
CDR3 protein: CASSLGQEGDQYF

J gene: TRBJ2-7
D gene: TRBD2
V gene: TRBV6-5
clone size: .
CDR3 length: 15
CDR3 DNA: TGTGCCAGCAGCCAAGGGACTAGCGGGAGGTACGAGCAGTACTTC
CDR3 protein: CASSQGTSGRYEQYF

J gene: TRBJ1-5
D gene: TRBD1
V gene: TRBV4-1
clone size: .
CDR3 length: 17
CDR3 DNA: TGCGCCAGCAGCCAAGAGGGGACAGGGGGTACAAATCAGCCCCAGCATTTT
CDR3 protein: CASSQEGTGGTNQPQHF

J gene: TRBJ2-5
D gene: .
V gene: TRBV7-2
clone size: .
CDR3 length: 14
CDR3 DNA: TGTGCCAGCAGCAGAGGTAGTAGGCAAGAGACCCAGTACTTC
CDR3 protein: CASSRGSRQETQYF

J gene: TRBJ1-5
D gene: .
V gene: TRBV2
clone size: .
CDR3 length: 14
CDR3 DNA: TGTGCCAGCAGTCTACAGACAGAAAATCAGCCCCAGCATTTT
CDR3 protein: CASSLQTENQPQHF

J gene: TRBJ1-4
D gene: .
V gene: TRBV5-1
clone size: .
CDR3 length: 13
CDR3 DNA: TGCGCCAGCAGCCAGCTGACTAATGAAAAACTGTTTTTT
CDR3 protein: CASSQLTNEKLFF

J gene: TRBJ1-3
D gene: .
V gene: TRBV19
clone size: .
CDR3 length: 17
CDR3 DNA: TGTGCCAGCTCCCGACCCCAGGGAGCTGTGGCTGGAAACACCATATATTTT
CDR3 protein: CASSRPQGAVAGNTIYF

J gene: TRBJ2-1
D gene: TRBD1
V gene: TRBV25-1
clone size: .
CDR3 length: 15
CDR3 DNA: TGTGCCAGCAGTGAATCGGGCAGGGGGCAGAATGAGCAGTTCTTC
CDR3 protein: CASSESGRGQNEQFF

J gene: TRBJ2-7
D gene: TRBD2
V gene: TRBV11-1
clone size: once
CDR3 length: 15
CDR3 DNA: TGTGCCAGCAGCCGATCGGCAAGCGGGATCGACGAGCAGTACTTC
CDR3 protein: CASSRSASGIDEQYF

J gene: TRBJ2-1
D gene: TRBD1
V gene: TRBV11-1
clone size: .
CDR3 length: 15
CDR3 DNA: TGTGCCAGCAGAGGGAGTGGGACAGGCCTCGATGAGCAGTTCTTC
CDR3 protein: CASRGSGTGLDEQFF

J gene: TRBJ2-7
D gene: .
V gene: TRBV11-2
clone size: .
CDR3 length: 15
CDR3 DNA: TGTGCCAGCAGCTTAGTTCAGGGGCGGCCCTACGAGCAGTACTTC
CDR3 protein: CASSLVQGRPYEQYF

J gene: TRBJ2-3
D gene: TRBD2
V gene: TRBV19
clone size: once
CDR3 length: 20
CDR3 DNA: TGTGCCAGTAGTATAAGCGGGAGGGCCTTCGGAGCGACCTATACAGATACGCAGTATTTT
CDR3 protein: CASSISGRAFGATYTDTQYF

J gene: TRBJ2-1
D gene: .
V gene: TRBV29-1
clone size: .
CDR3 length: 16
CDR3 DNA: TGCAGCGTTGCGGGACCAGAGGGTCAGACTATTCTATCGCAGTTCTTC
CDR3 protein: CSVAGPEGQTILSQFF

J gene: TRBJ2-7
D gene: TRBD2
V gene: TRBV5-6
clone size: .
CDR3 length: 16
CDR3 DNA: TGTGCCAGCAGCTTGACCCGACTAGCTTGGGGTAGCGAGCAGTACTTC
CDR3 protein: CASSLTRLAWGSEQYF

J gene: TRBJ1-2
D gene: .
V gene: TRBV27
clone size: .
CDR3 length: 13
CDR3 DNA: TGTGCCAGCAGTTTCATTGGTGCCTTTGGCTACACCTTC
CDR3 protein: CASSFIGAFGYTF

J gene: TRBJ2-2
D gene: .
V gene: TRBV27
clone size: .
CDR3 length: 15
CDR3 DNA: TGTGCCAGCAGTTTCCACAGAGCCGGGTCCGGGGAGCTGTTTTTT
CDR3 protein: CASSFHRAGSGELFF

J gene: TRBJ1-5
D gene: .
V gene: TRBV11-2
clone size: .
CDR3 length: 17
CDR3 DNA: TGTGCCAGCAGCTTAGATCTGAGCGGGCAGGGAAACCAGCCCCAGCATTTT
CDR3 protein: CASSLDLSGQGNQPQHF

J gene: TRBJ2-1
D gene: TRBD2
V gene: TRBV6-4
clone size: .
CDR3 length: 15
CDR3 DNA: TGTGCCAGCAGCCAACTAGCGGGAGTATGGAATGAGCAGTTCTTC
CDR3 protein: CASSQLAGVWNEQFF

J gene: TRBJ2-1
D gene: .
V gene: TRBV28
clone size: .
CDR3 length: 12
CDR3 DNA: TGTGCCAGCCGACCGAGTTACAATGAGCAGTTCTTC
CDR3 protein: CASRPSYNEQFF

J gene: TRBJ1-5
D gene: .
V gene: TRBV19
clone size: .
CDR3 length: 18
CDR3 DNA: TGTGCCAGTAGTCCCTCGGGCCGGGTCTCCGCGGGCAATCAGCCCCAGCATTTT
CDR3 protein: CASSPSGRVSAGNQPQHF

J gene: TRBJ2-1
D gene: .
V gene: TRBV29-1
clone size: once
CDR3 length: 13
CDR3 DNA: TGCAGCGCCAACCCTGACTCCTACAATGAGCAGTTCTTC
CDR3 protein: CSANPDSYNEQFF

J gene: TRBJ2-7
D gene: TRBD2
V gene: TRBV11-2
clone size: .
CDR3 length: 15
CDR3 DNA: TGTGCCAGCAGCTTACTCTCGCGGGAGGGGAGGGAGCAGTACTTC
CDR3 protein: CASSLLSREGREQYF

J gene: TRBJ2-4
D gene: .
V gene: TRBV2
clone size: .
CDR3 length: 14
CDR3 DNA: TGTGCCAGCAGTGCGACCAGCGGCAAAAACATTCAGTACTTC
CDR3 protein: CASSATSGKNIQYF